The 25 T cell receptor beta chains reported below all come from one sample, sequenced in a study of T cells in Graves' hyperthyroidism and ophthalmopathy. Amplification yielded TCR beta CDR3 regions, with RNA transcripts as the source. The TCR CDR3 first-round RT-PCR relied on the HTBI primer set. TCRdb passed the multiplex PCR reads through MiXCR, listing each CDR3 protein once. In the table there are roughly 330,000 distinct CDR3 sequences, approximately 17% of which are singletons. Sequencing was carried out using blood. Receptor source: a man aged 25 to 40 with Graves' hyperthyroidism.

This clonotype was detected only once. This chain's CDR3 is CASSFRSQQYF. CDR3 coding DNA: TGCGCCAGCAGCTTTCGCTCGCAGCAGTACTTC. The rearrangement joins TRBV5-1 to TRBJ2-7; D gene uncertain. The CDR3 covers 11 residues. With 2 bases removed from V and 8 bases from J, the gap between germline ends came to 8 bases. Germline V gene sequence: CDR1 SGHRS, CDR2 YFSETQ.

The chain is built from TRBV27 and TRBJ1-5, with 9 bases matching TRBD1. Germline values: CDR1 MNHEY, CDR2 SMNVEV (reference sequence). The CDR3 runs 14 residues. The trim removed 5 bases at V and 10 bases at J, leaving 9 bases unmatched. The CDR3 spells CASSTGQGRQPQHF. The DNA for the CDR3 is TGTGCCAGCAGTACGGGACAGGGTCGCCAACCCCAGCATTTT.

The rearrangement joins TRBV7-9 to TRBJ2-3; 11 bases fit TRBD2. Germline V gives CDR1 SEHNR, CDR2 FQNEAQ (reference sequence). Trimming at V came to 1 base and at J to 6 bases, leaving 3 bases not matched to a gene. The CDR3 is made up of 15 amino acids. CDR3 region: CASSLELAGEDTQYF. For the CDR3, the DNA is TGTGCCAGCAGCTTAGAACTAGCGGGAGAGGATACGCAGTATTTT.

This clonotype appeared many times. This sequence joins TRBV12-3 or TRBV12-4 and TRBJ1-6; D remains unclear. The CDR3 contains 14 residues. V was trimmed by 3 bases and J by 11 bases, leaving 14 bases between them. CDR3 region: CASSFGRNYTPLHF. DNA for the CDR3: TGTGCCAGCAGTTTTGGCAGAAATTATACACCCCTCCACTTT.

This clonotype was counted at least ten times. The V and J genes are TRBV4-1 and TRBJ2-7; D is undetermined. Germline V CDR1 and CDR2: MGHRA, YSYEKL. Trimming pared 2 bases from V and 0 bases from J, leaving 2 bases between. CDR3 length: 12 residues. The CDR3 sequence is CASSQSSYEQYF. Written as DNA, the CDR3 is TGCGCCAGCAGCCAATCCTCCTACGAGCAGTACTTC.

V gene TRBV12-5 combines with J gene TRBJ2-3, with TRBD1 matching 7 bases. V lost 0 bases and J lost 3; bases outside the gene matches: 6. Germline-derived CDR1 and CDR2 are LGHNT and FRNRAP. The CDR3 is made up of 16 amino acids. The CDR3 reads CASGLVLGQLTDTQYF. CDR3 coding DNA: TGTGCTAGTGGTTTGGTACTGGGACAGCTAACAGATACGCAGTATTTT.

The DNA of the CDR3 is TGTGCCAGCAGCCAAGTATTAAAAAATCCGGGAGCGAACACTGAAGCTTTCTTT. Protein product: CASSQVLKNPGANTEAFF. The rearrangement links TRBV3-1 to TRBJ1-1; D not certain. Germline V lookup: CDR1 LGHDT, CDR2 YNNKEL (reference sequence). CDR3 length: 18 residues. Trimming removed 1 base from V and 1 base from J, with 19 bases in between.

This clonotype was recorded a few times. CDR3 protein: CASSYKPGLSSPRPKYEQYF. The CDR3 region has the DNA TGTGCCAGCAGTTACAAGCCGGGGCTCTCCTCTCCCCGACCAAAATACGAGCAGTACTTC. The gene calls are TRBV6-2 or TRBV6-3 and TRBJ2-7; either TRBD1 or TRBD2 may fit D (5 bases each). CDR3 length: 20 amino acids. From germline, CDR1 is MNHEY and CDR2 SVGEGT. The germline V and J ends were trimmed by 2 bases and 4 bases, with 30 bases remaining between them.

This clonotype was counted between two and nine times. The rearrangement uses TRBV7-3 and TRBJ1-2; D uncertain. The ends were cut back, 4 bases at V and 4 bases at J, with 10 bases in the middle. CDR1 and CDR2 (germline): SGHTA, FQGTGA. This CDR3 contains 13 residues. The CDR3 coding sequence is TGTGCCAGCAGCTCGGACCGCCGCTATGGCTACACCTTC. Translated: CASSSDRRYGYTF.

This chain joins TRBV27 and TRBJ2-1; D is perhaps TRBD1 (6 bases). Germline CDR1 is MNHEY and CDR2 is SMNVEV (reference sequence). The CDR3 extends over 15 amino acids. V lost 3 bases, J lost 6 bases, and 15 bases lay in between. In nucleotides, the CDR3 is TGTGCCAGCAGTTTGGCAGGGGAGTTTTCCAATGAGCAGTTCTTC. Its protein is CASSLAGEFSNEQFF.

In its sample, this clonotype was seen many times. This chain links TRBV24-1 with TRBJ2-2; D perhaps matches TRBD1 (6 bases). Germline loops: CDR1 KGHDR, CDR2 SFDVKD. The CDR3 extends over 14 amino acids. With 10 bases removed from V and 5 bases from J, the gap between germline ends came to 16 bases. Written as DNA, the CDR3 is TGTGCCACGGACTCTAAACAGGGAACCGGGGAGCTGTTTTTT. Its protein product is CATDSKQGTGELFF.

This clonotype has a count of ten or more. The rearrangement links TRBV30 to TRBJ2-5; a possible D gene is TRBD1 (5 bases). Germline CDR1 GTSNPN, CDR2 SVGIG (reference sequence). V gave up 4 bases and J gave up 5 bases, with 14 bases separating them. The CDR3 has 13 amino acids. The CDR3 DNA is TGTGCCTGGACAGGGTTCCGGCAGGAGACCCAGTACTTC. It specifies CAWTGFRQETQYF.

In its sample, this clonotype was seen many times. The rearrangement links TRBV28 to TRBJ2-7; no reliable D call. The germline V and J ends were trimmed by 4 bases and 0 bases, with 19 bases remaining between them. This CDR3 has 17 residues. Germline lookup yields CDR1 MDHEN and CDR2 SYDVKM. CDR3 loop: CASSSLKYLFSSYEQYF. Written as DNA, the CDR3 is TGTGCCAGCAGTTCACTTAAATATTTATTCAGCTCCTACGAGCAGTACTTC. Full variable domain (missing parts from reference TRBV28 and TRBJ2-7): DVKVTQSSRYLVKRTGEKVFLECVQDMDHENMFWYRQDPGLGLRLIYFSYDVKMKEKGDIPEGYSVSREKKERFSLILESASTNQTSMYLCASSSLKYLFSSYEQYFGPGTRLTVT.

Ten or more counts support this clonotype. V is TRBV3-1 and J is TRBJ1-5; possibly TRBD1 for D (5 bases). The CDR3 consists of 15 residues. Per germline, CDR1 LGHDT and CDR2 YNNKEL (reference sequence). V was clipped by 0 bases and J by 5 bases, with 11 bases between them. The CDR3 nucleotides read TGTGCCAGCAGCCAAGATGCGGGGCCGGATCAGCCCCAGCATTTT. It translates to CASSQDAGPDQPQHF.

Many counts were recorded for this clonotype. The V call is TRBV30, the J call TRBJ1-4; D is uncertain. Trimming removed 2 bases from V and 6 bases from J, with 10 bases in between. There are 13 residues in the CDR3. Per germline, CDR1 GTSNPN and CDR2 SVGIG (reference sequence). CDR3 sequence reads: CAWSPTADEKLFF. The DNA of the CDR3 is TGTGCCTGGAGTCCTACAGCGGATGAAAAACTGTTTTTT.

This clonotype was counted at least ten times. V is TRBV2 and J is TRBJ1-6, with a possible D match to TRBD1 (6 bases). The CDR3 contains 12 residues. The V and J ends lost 5 bases and 8 bases respectively, with 7 bases between them. Germline assignment: CDR1 SNHLY and CDR2 FYNNEI. The CDR3 here is CASSYRDSPLHF. DNA for the CDR3: TGTGCCAGCAGTTACAGGGATTCACCCCTCCACTTT.

This clonotype has only a few counts. The chain combines TRBV12-3 or TRBV12-4 with TRBJ1-5; D perhaps matches TRBD1 (6 bases). The CDR3 totals 15 residues. V lost 6 bases and J lost 7, with 19 bases in between. Here the CDR3 DNA reads TGTGCCAGCAGCTCGGGGGTGGGGGCCGGGCAGCCCCAGCATTTT. It is translated as CASSSGVGAGQPQHF.

This clonotype was counted many times. This chain connects TRBV28 to TRBJ2-5; TRBD1 aligns across 8 bases. The V segment lost 8 bases and the J segment 2 bases; nucleotides outside the gene matches: 10. Looked up from germline, CDR1 is MDHEN and CDR2 is SYDVKM. This CDR3 has 15 residues. CDR3 sequence: CASGEDRVKQETQYF. In DNA form, the CDR3 reads TGTGCCAGCGGGGAGGACAGGGTAAAGCAAGAGACCCAGTACTTC. The full variable domain, its missing parts supplied by reference TRBV28 and TRBJ2-5, is DVKVTQSSRYLVKRTGEKVFLECVQDMDHENMFWYRQDPGLGLRLIYFSYDVKMKEKGDIPEGYSVSREKKERFSLILESASTNQTSMYLCASGEDRVKQETQYFGPGTRLLVL.

This clonotype was seen repeatedly, ten times or more. J is TRBJ2-7 and V is TRBV7-9, with D unclear. This CDR3 comprises 14 residues. Per germline, CDR1 SEHNR and CDR2 FQNEAQ (reference sequence). Trimming took off 5 bases at V and 2 bases at J, with 13 bases between the two ends. The CDR3 loop reads CASSEDRRAYEQYF. The CDR3 nucleotides read TGTGCCAGCAGCGAGGATAGACGGGCCTACGAGCAGTACTTC.

This clonotype was observed many times. The CDR3 nucleotides are TGTGCCAGCAGCCAAGAGGGGCCTCACACTAGCGGGAGGGCCTACGAGCAGTACTTC. Protein product: CASSQEGPHTSGRAYEQYF. The rearrangement uses TRBV3-1 and TRBJ2-7, with 13 positions matching TRBD2. From germline, CDR1 is LGHDT and CDR2 YNNKEL (reference sequence). The CDR3 sequence is 19 residues long. V shed 0 bases and J 2 bases; nucleotides not matched to a gene: 10.

The chain joins TRBV9 to TRBJ2-1, with TRBD2 matching over 14 bases. There are 16 residues in the CDR3. Trimming took 2 bases from V and 9 from J; bases not matched to a gene: 7. The germline V gene encodes CDR1 SGDLS and CDR2 YYNGEE. Here the CDR3 reads CASSVETSGRGIEQFF. CDR3 nucleotides: TGTGCCAGCAGCGTCGAGACTAGCGGGAGGGGGATTGAGCAGTTCTTC.

A single count supports this clonotype. This chain joins TRBV5-1 and TRBJ1-2; TRBD1 matches 7 bases. V shed 4 bases and J 2 bases; nucleotides not matched to a gene: 8. The germline CDR1 and CDR2 sequences are SGHRS and YFSETQ. This CDR3 has 15 residues. As DNA, the CDR3 is TGCGCCAGCAGCGCCGGGACAGCCATAAACTATGGCTACACCTTC. It specifies CASSAGTAINYGYTF.

Many counts were recorded for this clonotype. The chain has TRBV5-1 and TRBJ2-4, with D hard to call. The germline V gene has CDR1 SGHRS and CDR2 YFSETQ. Trimming left V 0 bases short and J 7 bases short, with 11 bases between. The CDR3 consists of 14 residues. CDR3 DNA: TGCGCCAGCAGCTTGGAGGCAGGCCTGAACATTCAGTACTTC. Translating gives CASSLEAGLNIQYF. The whole variable domain, filled in from reference TRBV5-1 and TRBJ2-4, reads KAGVTQTPRYLIKTRGQQVTLSCSPISGHRSVSWYQQTPGQGLQFLFEYFSETQRNKGNFPGRFSGRQFSNSRSEMNVSTLELGDSALYLCASSLEAGLNIQYFGAGTRLSVL.

This chain links TRBV6-1 with TRBJ1-4, with TRBD1 matching 11 bases. CDR3 length equals 19 residues. After removal of 5 bases from V and 4 bases from J, the junction contained 15 bases not matched to a gene. Germline lookup yields CDR1 MNHNS and CDR2 SASEGT. The DNA for the CDR3 is TGTGCCAGCAGTCTTCGGACAGGGGGCGTCTCGGGTTATAATGAAAAACTGTTTTTT. Encoded protein: CASSLRTGGVSGYNEKLFF.

The chain's CDR3 is CASSQVTSAYNEQFF. The CDR3 bases are TGCGCCAGCAGCCAAGTTACTAGCGCCTACAATGAGCAGTTCTTC. The chain links TRBV4-1 to TRBJ2-1; 7 nucleotides line up with TRBD2. The CDR3 length is 15 residues. V gave up 1 base and J gave up 2 bases; unmatched junction bases: 2. Per germline, CDR1 MGHRA and CDR2 YSYEKL.